Listed below are T cell receptor beta chains from one sample, sequenced in a study of CD8+ T cells in alopecia areata. Sequencing used immunoSEQ multiplex PCR; TCRdb keeps in-frame clones, though not all of them. The data hold approximately 200,000 clones, with 60% to 70% observed a single time. Sequences were derived from CD4+ T cells sorted from blood, sampled at week 4, from a patient treated with tofacitinib. The receptor set was obtained from a human donor with alopecia areata. The CDR3 runs from the conserved cysteine through the conserved F or W. A D gene is named only where the DNA matches it firmly. Some rows mark clone size as missing; the rest say once, few, many or name a class of expanded clone.

V gene	J gene	clone size	D gene	CDR3 protein	CDR3 DNA
TRBV23-1	TRBJ2-1	few	NA	CASSRGRVDFDEQFF	TGCGCCAGCAGTCGGGGAAGGGTGGATTTCGATGAGCAGTTCTTC
TRBV6-5	TRBJ2-3	NA	NA	CASSSGLAQKQYF	TGTGCCAGCAGTTCCGGACTGGCCCAAAAGCAGTATTTT
TRBV29-1	TRBJ2-7	NA	TRBD1	CSTTQGAGEQYF	TGCAGCACTACACAGGGGGCCGGGGAGCAGTACTTC
TRBV25-1	TRBJ1-1	NA	NA	CASSAGRANTEAFF	TGTGCCAGCAGTGCGGGACGGGCGAACACTGAAGCTTTCTTT
TRBV30	TRBJ1-2	NA	NA	CAWSVRASSSYTF	TGTGCCTGGAGTGTACGGGCCTCCTCGAGCTACACCTTC
TRBV29-1	TRBJ2-7	NA	TRBD1	CSVNGLNRGRLAEQYF	TGCAGCGTGAATGGCCTAAACAGGGGGCGCCTTGCCGAGCAGTACTTC
TRBV29-1	TRBJ2-1	few	NA	CSVEGEQQDSYNEQFF	TGCAGCGTTGAAGGGGAACAACAAGACTCCTACAATGAGCAGTTCTTC
TRBV12-5	TRBJ1-2	NA	NA	CASGQGDYGYTF	TGTGCTAGTGGGCAGGGAGACTATGGCTACACCTTC
TRBV30	TRBJ2-3	NA	TRBD2	CARAGGPTDTQYF	TGTGCCCGAGCGGGGGGGCCCACAGATACGCAGTATTTT
TRBV29-1	TRBJ1-2	few	NA	CSVEGAENYGYTF	TGCAGCGTTGAAGGGGCGGAAAACTATGGCTACACCTTC
TRBV5-1	TRBJ1-5	NA	NA	CASSFLTGQPQHF	TGCGCCAGCAGCTTCCTGACGGGCCAGCCCCAGCATTTT
TRBV30	TRBJ1-1	NA	NA	CAWSVRFYGNTEAFF	TGTGCCTGGAGTGTACGATTCTATGGGAACACTGAAGCTTTCTTT
TRBV18	TRBJ1-2	medium-sized	NA	CASSPQGKDGYTF	TGTGCCAGCTCACCCCAGGGGAAAGATGGCTACACCTTC
TRBV29-1	TRBJ2-5	NA	TRBD2	CSATSGGQETQYF	TGCAGCGCCACGTCGGGAGGCCAAGAGACCCAGTACTTC
TRBV30	TRBJ1-3	NA	TRBD1	CAWSVGTAGNTIYF	TGTGCCTGGAGTGTGGGGACAGCTGGAAACACCATATATTTT
TRBV4-2	TRBJ2-5	NA	TRBD1	CASSHNWQGALQETQYF	TGTGCCAGCAGCCACAATTGGCAGGGGGCCCTCCAAGAGACCCAGTACTTC
TRBV5-1	TRBJ2-2	few	NA	CASSLSRARSTGELFF	TGCGCCAGCAGCTTGTCCAGGGCAAGGTCCACCGGGGAGCTGTTTTTT
TRBV7-2	TRBJ2-5	NA	TRBD1	CASSLAYRDRVVETQYF	TGTGCCAGCAGCTTAGCCTACCGGGACAGGGTGGTGGAGACCCAGTACTTC
TRBV11-2	TRBJ2-1	NA	TRBD2	CASSYQRGVYNEQFF	TGTGCCAGCAGTTACCAGCGGGGGGTCTACAATGAGCAGTTCTTC
TRBV29-1	TRBJ2-5	NA	NA	CSVLRRETQYF	TGCAGCGTGCTTAGGCGGGAGACCCAGTACTTC
TRBV29-1	TRBJ2-7	NA	NA	CSVVTPGTGYEQYF	TGCAGCGTTGTAACTCCAGGGACGGGCTACGAGCAGTACTTC
TRBV28	TRBJ1-2	once	NA	CASSSRGASIHGYTF	TGTGCCAGCAGCAGTCGGGGCGCCAGCATCCATGGCTACACCTTC
TRBV10-3	TRBJ2-5	once	TRBD1	CASANPGTVEETQYF	TGTGCCTCCGCCAACCCCGGGACAGTCGAAGAGACCCAGTACTTC
TRBV19	TRBJ1-6	NA	NA	CASTQRQANSPLHF	TGTGCCAGTACCCAGCGGCAGGCCAATTCACCCCTCCACTTT
TRBV5-1	TRBJ1-2	NA	NA	CASSLGLGGYTF	TGCGCCAGCAGCCTGGGACTCGGGGGCTACACCTTC
TRBV6-5	TRBJ1-1	few	NA	CASRGKGEAFF	TGTGCCAGCAGGGGGAAGGGTGAAGCTTTCTTT
TRBV6-1	TRBJ2-5	once	TRBD2	CATTRGDLYQETQYF	TGTGCCACCACACGGGGGGATCTTTACCAAGAGACCCAGTACTTC
TRBV15	TRBJ2-1	NA	NA	CATSREGYNEQFF	TGTGCCACCAGCAGGGAGGGTTACAATGAGCAGTTCTTC
TRBV10-3	TRBJ2-5	NA	TRBD2	CAISDRTSGGRGETQYF	TGTGCCATCAGTGACCGCACTAGCGGGGGACGGGGAGAGACCCAGTACTTC
TRBV6-5	TRBJ1-6	NA	TRBD1	CASRTGIQRVSPLHF	TGTGCCAGCAGGACAGGGATCCAGCGTGTGTCACCCCTCCACTTT
TRBV5-1	TRBJ2-5	NA	NA	CASSPSLGVQETQYF	TGCGCCAGCAGCCCCTCCCTGGGGGTACAAGAGACCCAGTACTTC
TRBV5-4	TRBJ2-7	NA	TRBD1	CASSAPTGTHYEQYF	TGTGCCAGCAGCGCCCCGACAGGGACACACTACGAGCAGTACTTC
TRBV5-1	TRBJ2-6	NA	NA	CASSFVGTGANVLTF	TGCGCCAGCAGCTTCGTAGGGACTGGGGCCAACGTCCTGACTTTC
TRBV23-1	TRBJ2-4	NA	NA	CASLRVIAKNIQYF	TGCGCCAGCCTGAGGGTTATAGCCAAAAACATTCAGTACTTC
TRBV13	TRBJ1-2	NA	TRBD1	CASSSLGQGYGYTF	TGTGCCAGCAGCTCCTTAGGACAGGGATATGGCTACACCTTC
TRBV30	TRBJ1-2	NA	NA	CAWAVGQNYGYTF	TGTGCCTGGGCGGTAGGGCAAAACTATGGCTACACCTTC
TRBV30	TRBJ1-1	NA	NA	CAWKGGYEAFF	TGTGCCTGGAAGGGCGGGTATGAAGCTTTCTTT
TRBV5-1	TRBJ2-5	NA	NA	CASSLEGALGETQYF	TGCGCCAGCAGCTTGGAGGGCGCGCTGGGGGAGACCCAGTACTTC
TRBV29-1	TRBJ2-7	NA	TRBD1	CSARGTGTGSYEQYF	TGCAGCGCCCGCGGAACCGGGACAGGGTCCTACGAGCAGTACTTC
TRBV7-9	TRBJ2-6	NA	NA	CASRTSSGANVLTF	TGTGCCAGCCGCACGAGCTCTGGGGCCAACGTCCTGACTTTC
TRBV19	TRBJ2-2	few	TRBD1	CASREDRVNTGELFF	TGTGCCAGTAGAGAGGACAGGGTTAACACCGGGGAGCTGTTTTTT
TRBV18	TRBJ2-7	few	NA	CASSPQQVRSYEQYF	TGTGCCAGCTCACCTCAACAAGTTCGCTCCTACGAGCAGTACTTC
TRBV29-1	TRBJ2-7	NA	NA	CSVGWGYEQYF	TGCAGCGTTGGATGGGGCTACGAGCAGTACTTC
TRBV9	TRBJ2-1	few	TRBD2	CASSVAGLPNNEQFF	TGTGCCAGCAGCGTAGCGGGACTACCTAACAATGAGCAGTTCTTC
TRBV5-4	TRBJ2-5	few	NA	CASSRGRRGQETQYF	TGTGCCAGCAGCCGAGGTCGGCGGGGACAAGAGACCCAGTACTTC
TRBV25-1	TRBJ1-1	NA	NA	CASSQPGGGTEAFF	TGTGCCAGCAGCCAACCGGGGGGGGGCACTGAAGCTTTCTTT
TRBV5-1	TRBJ2-5	NA	TRBD2	CASSPTSGGETQYF	TGCGCCAGCAGCCCCACTAGCGGGGGAGAGACCCAGTACTTC
TRBV6-1	TRBJ1-5	NA	NA	CATTTVYSNQPQHF	TGTGCCACGACGACAGTCTATAGCAATCAGCCCCAGCATTTT
TRBV7-8	TRBJ2-5	NA	TRBD1	CASSAGTGFNAQYF	TGTGCCAGCAGTGCCGGGACAGGGTTTAACGCCCAGTACTTC
TRBV4-2	TRBJ2-5	NA	TRBD2	CASSQDGGGAQTQYF	TGTGCCAGCAGCCAAGATGGCGGGGGGGCCCAGACCCAGTACTTC
TRBV29-1	TRBJ2-5	few	NA	CSVTRGRETQYF	TGCAGCGTTACTCGGGGCCGGGAGACCCAGTACTTC
TRBV30	TRBJ2-3	NA	NA	CAWSRQGDTQYF	TGTGCCTGGAGCAGGCAGGGTGATACGCAGTATTTT
TRBV7-2	TRBJ2-5	NA	NA	CASSSARAGETQYF	TGTGCCAGCAGCTCCGCACGGGCGGGGGAGACCCAGTACTTC
TRBV4-3	TRBJ2-5	NA	NA	CASSQDSWRSETQYF	TGCGCCAGCAGCCAAGATTCATGGAGGTCAGAGACCCAGTACTTC
TRBV27	TRBJ2-1	NA	TRBD2	CASSPRLAGDNEQFF	TGTGCCAGCAGTCCACGACTAGCGGGGGACAATGAGCAGTTCTTC